The sequence of this T cell receptor beta chain was determined in a study of T cells after yellow fever vaccination. This clonotype was counted a few times. Its specificity is not known. General observations from the study: At around 96% for CD4 and just over 85% for CD8, most primary-vaccination clones showed up again after the booster.

V was cut by 6 bases and J by 7 bases, with 10 bases left in between. Germline CDR1 MNHEY, CDR2 SVGEGT. The CDR3 covers 13 residues. Via MiXCR, TCRdb re-called the 5' RACE reads, giving one row per CDR3 protein. The table lists approximately 580,000 distinct CDR3 sequences, roughly a sixth of them singletons. The chain uses TRBV6-2 or TRBV6-3 and TRBJ1-6; D unclear. Specimen: PBMCs, collected roughly 5 days after the first yellow fever vaccination. This receptor was obtained from a man aged 18 to 30 who received the YFV17D yellow fever vaccine. Written as DNA, the CDR3 is TGTGCCAGCAGGCCCTTCAGGAATTCACCCCTCCACTTT. It is translated as CASRPFRNSPLHF.